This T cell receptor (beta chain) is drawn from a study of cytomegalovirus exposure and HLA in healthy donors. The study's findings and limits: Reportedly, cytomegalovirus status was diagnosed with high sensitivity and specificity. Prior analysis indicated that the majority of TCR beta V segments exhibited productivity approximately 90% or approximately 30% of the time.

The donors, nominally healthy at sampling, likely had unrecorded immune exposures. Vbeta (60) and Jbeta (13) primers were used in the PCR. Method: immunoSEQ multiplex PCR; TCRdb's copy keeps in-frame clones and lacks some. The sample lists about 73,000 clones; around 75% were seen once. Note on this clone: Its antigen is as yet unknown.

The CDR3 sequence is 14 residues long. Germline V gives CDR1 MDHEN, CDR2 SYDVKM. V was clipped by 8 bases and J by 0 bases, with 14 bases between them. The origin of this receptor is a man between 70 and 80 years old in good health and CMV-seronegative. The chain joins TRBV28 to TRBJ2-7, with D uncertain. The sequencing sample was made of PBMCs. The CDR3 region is CASRRQASSYEQYF. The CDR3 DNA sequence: TGTGCCAGCCGTCGGCAGGCGAGCTCCTACGAGCAGTACTTC.